This is a list of T cell receptor beta chains from one sample in a study of T-cell reconstitution after alpha-beta-depleted transplantation in children. A single record per CDR3 protein comes from TCRdb applying MiXCR to the PCR reads. The table lists about 240,000 distinct CDR3 sequences, roughly 24% of them singletons. The sample consisted of PBMCs, taken before TCRalphabeta/CD19-depleted stem cell transplant. The receptors were gathered from a girl aged 2-15 years with Fanconi anemia, due to receive a stem cell transplant. Each CDR3 is given with its conserved first and last residue. The D gene is left open where the match is weak. Where a row states a size, it is once, few, many or the class of an expanded clone; other rows omit it.

d_call clone_size j_call v_call cdr3_nt cdr3_aa
TRBD2 many TRBJ2-1 TRBV18 TGTGCCAGCTCCCCAATCAGCGGGAGCTCCTACAATGAGCAGTTCTTC CASSPISGSSYNEQFF
- many TRBJ1-2 TRBV12-3/TRBV12-4 TGTGCCAGCAGTTTCCGACAGCCCTATGGCTACACCTTC CASSFRQPYGYTF
- - TRBJ2-2 TRBV11-2 TGTGCCAGCAGCTTAGAAATTAGGCACTTAGACACCGGGGAGCTGTTTTTT CASSLEIRHLDTGELFF
TRBD1 - TRBJ2-7 TRBV29-1 TGCAGCGTTCTTGGACAGGGGAGCTCCTACGAGCAGTACTTC CSVLGQGSSYEQYF
TRBD2 few TRBJ2-1 TRBV29-1 TGCAGCGTTGAGTTCCGGACTAGCGCCGTTTTTTGGAATGAGCAGTTCTTC CSVEFRTSAVFWNEQFF
TRBD1 few TRBJ1-2 TRBV7-9 TGTGCCAGCAGCCACGGACAGGGGAGCTACACCTTC CASSHGQGSYTF
- - TRBJ2-1 TRBV5-1 TGCGCCAGCAGCTTACAGGCGTACAATGAGCAGTTCTTC CASSLQAYNEQFF
- - TRBJ2-7 TRBV20-1 TGCAGTGCTTCCTCAGGGGAAGTCAGCTACGAGCAGTACTTC CSASSGEVSYEQYF
- few TRBJ2-7 TRBV20-1 TGCAGTGCTAGTCTCCGGGGGCGCTACGAGCAGTACTTC CSASLRGRYEQYF
TRBD2 - TRBJ2-7 TRBV20-1 TGCAGTGCTAGAGGGACTAGCGGAGCCTACTACGAGCAGTACTTC CSARGTSGAYYEQYF
- many TRBJ2-1 TRBV29-1 TGCAGCGTTGAGTCAGTACCCTACAATGAGCAGTTCTTC CSVESVPYNEQFF
TRBD2 many TRBJ2-7 TRBV11-2 TGTGCCAGCAGCCCGTCAGTCCTAGCGGGAAAGGTCTACGAGCAGTACTTC CASSPSVLAGKVYEQYF
TRBD1 - TRBJ1-6 TRBV5-1 TGCGCCAGCAGCCCAAGACCGGGACAGGGAGAATTTTCACCCCTCCACTTT CASSPRPGQGEFSPLHF
TRBD1 once TRBJ2-7 TRBV20-1 TGCAGTGCTAACCCCCGGGACAGGGTATTGTACGAGCAGTACTTC CSANPRDRVLYEQYF
- few TRBJ1-5 TRBV20-1 TGCAGTGCTAGAGATCCCCAGACACGTTATCAGCCCCAGCATTTT CSARDPQTRYQPQHF
- - TRBJ2-6 TRBV5-1 TGCGCCAGCAGCTTGTGGCAGGGAAGAGTCTCTGGGGCCAACGTCCTGACTTTC CASSLWQGRVSGANVLTF
- - TRBJ2-7 TRBV20-1 TGCAGTCCGACCGGGACATCGCCCTACGAGCAGTACTTC CSPTGTSPYEQYF
- few TRBJ2-7 TRBV7-2 TGTGCCAGCAGCTTAGAGACGGGGCTCCCTTACGAGCAGTACTTC CASSLETGLPYEQYF